This T cell receptor beta chain is from a study of blood T cell repertoires in COVID-19. Sequencing used immunoSEQ multiplex PCR; TCRdb keeps in-frame clones, though not all of them. Of some 250,000 clones listed, about nine tenths are singletons. The V gene end was trimmed by 5 bases and the J gene end by 2 bases; junction bases not matched to a gene: 12. CDR3 length equals 17 residues. Germline V gene sequence: CDR1 LNHDA, CDR2 SQIVND (reference sequence). Material for sequencing was PBMCs or T cells enriched from blood (not recorded which). The chain has TRBV19 and TRBJ1-2; 9 bases fit TRBD1. The receptor comes from a man younger than 30 who had recovered from COVID-19. CDR3 in amino acids: CASSARDRAELNYGYTF. The CDR3 DNA is TGTGCCAGTAGTGCCCGGGACAGGGCTGAATTAAACTATGGCTACACCTTC.